The source of this T cell receptor beta chain is a study of OX40 agonist ivuxolimab in advanced cancers. About the study as a whole: Ivuxolimab, which targeted the costimulatory receptor OX40 (CD134), was an agonistic, fully human IgG2 monoclonal antibody. Intravenous ivuxolimab was administered to patients every 2 weeks at six dose levels: 0.01, 0.1, 0.3, 1.5, 3 and 10 mg/kg. Of the 50 or so patients in dose escalation, about 20 had hepatocellular carcinoma, some 15 had melanoma, 9 had renal cell carcinoma and 9 had head and neck cancer. In the dose-escalation cohort, 70% to 90% of patients were male, and the mean age was 60 years with a range of roughly 20 to 85. Prior anti-PD-1, anti-PD-L1 or anti-CTLA-4 therapy was permitted, and checkpoint inhibitors had been received by about 36% of dose-escalation patients. Three dose-escalation patients achieved partial responses, one with hepatocellular carcinoma and two with cutaneous melanoma. The point of sequencing TCRbeta in the periphery was to test whether ivuxolimab changed TCR sequence diversity and drove clonal T-cell expansion. The paper describes the monotherapy dose-escalation part (N ≈ 49 patients) of the phase I trial of ivuxolimab. Broad study findings and their caveats: After ivuxolimab, expanded clones were on average more numerous among CD8+ T cells than among CD4+ T cells. Low levels of normalized T-cell clonal expansion were also seen in some nonresponding patients. The antigen specificity of the peripheral T cells that underwent clonal expansion was not determined. In the 0.1-3.0 mg/kg groups, partial responders were among the patients with the lowest normalized peripheral clonal expansion, particularly in CD8+ T cells. Clonal expansion of both CD4+ and CD8+ blood T cells was observed from baseline to week 6 at doses 0.1 to 3.0 mg/kg.

The trial excluded patients who had a history of autoimmune disease or were on systemic immunosuppression. Peripheral blood for TCR sequencing was collected from all dose cohorts at baseline, on cycle 4 day 1, and on cycle 7 day 1. The samples were taken from a phase I, first-in-human, multicenter, open-label dose-escalation trial of ivuxolimab. The trial enrolled adults with locally advanced or metastatic head and neck squamous cell, hepatocellular, melanoma or renal cell carcinoma. CD4+ and CD8+ T cells were sorted separately from peripheral blood before TCR sequencing. With respect to this clone: The specificity of this receptor is unknown. The record has no base qualities; no much larger clone is one base away.

For sequencing of the TCRbeta CDR3 region, genomic DNA was extracted from the sorted cells. The immunoSEQ Assay was used to sequence the TCRbeta CDR3 regions. TCRdb provides this immuneACCESS table in a form limited to in-frame rearrangements. Some clones are lacking; in checked studies, under half of them reflect an unresolved V gene, and why the rest are absent is not known. The sample has about 75,000 clones on record, roughly 87% of them singletons. Together, the top ten hold about 1.3% of the sample. Per the germline V gene (reference sequence), LNHDA is the CDR1 and SQIVND is the CDR2. The CDR3 sequence holds 14 residues, the cysteine and phenylalanine included. CDR3 DNA only is kept here, 42 bases in frame from base 1. V is shortened by 7 bases, J by 8 bases, and the region joining them spans 20 bases.

This TCR was recovered from an adult with an advanced solid tumor such as melanoma, head and neck, liver or kidney cancer. Sequencing was performed on CD4+ or CD8+ T cells sorted from blood, taken in a trial of the OX40 agonist ivuxolimab. Recombination joined TRBV19 with TRBJ1-2, and TRBD1 may be the D gene, going by 5 matching bases. CDR3 protein: CASTMERGIGGYTF. The nucleotides read TGTGCCAGTACCATGGAGAGGGGCATCGGGGGCTACACCTTC. Supplemented by the reference TRBV19 and TRBJ1-2 proteins around the CDR3, the complete variable domain is DGGITQSPKYLFRKEGQNVTLSCEQNLNHDAMYWYRQDPGQGLRLIYYSQIVNDFQKGDIAEGYSVSREKKESFPLTVTSAQKNPTAFYLCASTMERGIGGYTFGSGTRLTVV.